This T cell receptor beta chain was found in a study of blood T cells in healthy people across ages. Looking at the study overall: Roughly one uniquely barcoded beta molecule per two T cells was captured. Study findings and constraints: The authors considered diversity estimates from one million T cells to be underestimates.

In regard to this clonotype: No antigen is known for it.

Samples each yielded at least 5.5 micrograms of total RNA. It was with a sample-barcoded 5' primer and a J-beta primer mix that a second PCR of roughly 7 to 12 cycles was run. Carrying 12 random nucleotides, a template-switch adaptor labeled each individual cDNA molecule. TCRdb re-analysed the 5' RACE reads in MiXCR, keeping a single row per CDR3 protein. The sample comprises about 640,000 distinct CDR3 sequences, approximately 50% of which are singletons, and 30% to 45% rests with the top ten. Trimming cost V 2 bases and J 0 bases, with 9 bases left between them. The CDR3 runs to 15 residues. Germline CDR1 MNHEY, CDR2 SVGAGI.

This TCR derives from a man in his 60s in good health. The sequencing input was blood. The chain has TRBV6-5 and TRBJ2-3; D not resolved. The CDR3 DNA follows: TGTGCCAGCAGTTACAGGTCCACTAGCACAGATACGCAGTATTTT. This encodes CASSYRSTSTDTQYF.